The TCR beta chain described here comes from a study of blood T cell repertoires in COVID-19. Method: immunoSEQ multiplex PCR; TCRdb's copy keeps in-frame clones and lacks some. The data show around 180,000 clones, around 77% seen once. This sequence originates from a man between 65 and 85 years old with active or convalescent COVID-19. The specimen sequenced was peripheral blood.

The CDR3 DNA follows: TGCGCCAGCAGCTTGGCGGAGGGATCCACCGGGGAGCTGTTTTTT. It is translated as CASSLAEGSTGELFF. The V gene is TRBV5-1, the J gene TRBJ2-2, with D possibly being TRBD2 (6 bases). The CDR3 contains 15 residues. CDR1 SGHRS and CDR2 YFSETQ come from the germline V gene. Between the trimmed V and J ends, which lost 0 bases and 4 bases, there was a span of 10 bases.